This TCR beta chain was identified in a study of cytomegalovirus exposure and HLA in healthy donors. Study-level background: Inside one of the first data releases sat some 85 million unique TCRs taken from HLA-typed donors.

As concerns this clone: As yet, its antigen is unknown.

V was pared by 5 bases and J by 1 base, with 15 bases between. The length of the CDR3 is 15 residues. Looked up from germline, CDR1 is PRHDT and CDR2 is FYEKMQ (reference sequence). General study findings and limits: Further analysis was carried out later, and it showed several of the most significant clusters appearing linked to common viral pathogens. Apart from CMV serostatus, no immune exposure information was available. Most subjects had HLA-A and HLA-B alleles reportedly predicted accurately by TCR beta sequences.

The PCR had 60 Vbeta and 13 Jbeta primers. Assay: immunoSEQ multiplex PCR; the TCRdb copy retains only in-frame clones and omits some. The sample shows under 200,000 clones, roughly 80% of them seen only once. Sequencing used PBMCs. The clonotype was recovered from a woman aged 18-29 years in good health and CMV-seronegative. The chain employs TRBV13 and TRBJ2-7, with D perhaps TRBD1 (6 bases). The CDR3 loop reads CASSRGQRVSYEQYF. CDR3 DNA sequence: TGTGCCAGCAGCCGAGGACAGAGGGTATCCTACGAGCAGTACTTC.